What follows is one T cell receptor beta chain and its context. What it binds is unknown. The junction departs from germline at one end; a sequencing error may be responsible. Samples came from axillary lymph nodes draining the breast cancer. This entry is derived from a study of breast tumors, draining lymph nodes, adjacent tissues. TCRdb reanalysed the multiplex PCR reads using MiXCR and keeps one entry per CDR3 protein. The data hold roughly 260,000 distinct CDR3 sequences, with 30% to 35% observed a single time. The length of the CDR3 is 17 residues. Per germline, CDR1 PRHDT and CDR2 FYEKMQ (reference sequence). Study results and limitations: The lymph node origin of tumor T cells was framed as consistent with a hypothesis, not demonstrated. Compared with basal-like, luminal-like tumors shared significantly more repertoire with nontumor tissue. Data fit most tumor T cells coming from lymph node, expanding in tumor. Tumor TCR diversity was below lymph nodes but above nontumor tissue.

V and J are TRBV13 and TRBJ2-4; a possible D gene is TRBD1 (6 bases). The material sequenced was axillary lymph node tissue. This clonotype was obtained from a female donor with breast cancer. Some clones in this sample may be carry-over from other donors' samples. The CDR3 loop is CASSQGVNRDGKNIQYF. The CDR3 coding sequence is TGCGCCAGCAGCCAAGGGGTGAACAGGGATGGCAAAAACATTCAGTACTTC.